Presented here are 22 T cell receptor beta chains from one specimen sequenced in a study of shared clonotypes between healthy human individuals. Only CD45RO-negative cells positively selected for CCR7 counted as naive CD8 cells, so terminally differentiated effector memory CD45RA+ cells were excluded. Sequenced by immunoSEQ multiplex PCR; TCRdb stores in-frame clones only, minus some. The sample lists roughly 890,000 clones; 90% to 95% were seen once. The specimen was naive CD8+ T cells sorted from blood. The receptors come from a man aged 30 to 45 in good health.

The chain uses TRBV2 and TRBJ2-7, with TRBD2 identical over 10 bases. In germline, CDR1 is SNHLY, CDR2 FYNNEI. The ends lost 0 bases at V and 5 bases at J; junction bases unmatched: 4. The CDR3 runs 15 residues. The CDR3 sequence is CASSEAIAGGHEQYF. CDR3 nucleotide sequence: TGTGCCAGCAGTGAAGCGATAGCGGGAGGACACGAGCAGTACTTC.

V and J are TRBV4-3 and TRBJ2-3; 12 bases match TRBD2. The germline V gene has CDR1 LGHNA and CDR2 YSLEER. The ends lost 4 bases at V and 4 bases at J; junction bases unmatched: 9. This CDR3 has 17 amino acids. The CDR3 loop reads CASSPGGLAGKADTQYF. The DNA of the CDR3 is TGCGCCAGCAGCCCTGGAGGACTAGCGGGAAAGGCAGATACGCAGTATTTT.

This chain uses TRBV19 with TRBJ2-7, with a weak D call TRBD1 (6 bases). The CDR3 consists of 15 residues. V dropped 3 bases and J dropped 2 bases, with 14 bases sitting between them. Germline CDR1 and CDR2: LNHDA and SQIVND (reference sequence). In nucleotides, the CDR3 is TGTGCCAGTAGTATCGCGCAGGGGATGGCCTACGAGCAGTACTTC. This translates into CASSIAQGMAYEQYF.

This clone was recorded only once. The V call is TRBV7-9, the J call TRBJ2-2, with 9 bases fitting TRBD2. Germline lookup yields CDR1 SEHNR and CDR2 FQNEAQ (reference sequence). The CDR3 extends over 15 amino acids. Trimming cost V 2 bases and J 4 bases; bases outside gene matches: 2. In nucleotides, the CDR3 is TGTGCCAGCAGCTTAACGGGACTAGCCACCGGGGAGCTGTTTTTT. This codes for CASSLTGLATGELFF.

The chain combines TRBV5-1 with TRBJ2-2; TRBD1 aligns across 7 bases. The trim removed 1 base at V and 6 bases at J, leaving 9 bases unmatched. This CDR3 contains 16 residues. Germline-derived CDR1 and CDR2 are SGHRS and YFSETQ. CDR3 region: CASSLFGTAFSGELFF. As DNA, the CDR3 is TGCGCCAGCAGCTTGTTTGGGACAGCGTTTTCCGGGGAGCTGTTTTTT.

The count of this clone is one. This chain uses TRBV10-1 with TRBJ2-2; a possible D gene is TRBD2 (5 bases). This CDR3 spans 15 amino acids. Per germline, CDR1 WNHNN and CDR2 SYGVQD (reference sequence). Between the trimmed V and J ends, which lost 6 bases and 0 bases, there was a span of 11 bases. The CDR3 loop is CASSKLGSNTGELFF. CDR3 bases: TGCGCCAGCAGCAAACTAGGATCGAACACCGGGGAGCTGTTTTTT.

The table lists this clone with a count of one. This sequence joins TRBV5-4 and TRBJ2-5; weak D call: TRBD1 (5 bases). Trimming took off 4 bases at V and 4 bases at J, with 17 bases between the two ends. Looked up from germline, CDR1 is SGHNT and CDR2 is YYREEE (reference sequence). The CDR3 is 15 residues long. CDR3 nucleotide sequence: TGTGCCAGCAGCCCAAACCTAGGGGAAGGAGAGACCCAGTACTTC. Translation: CASSPNLGEGETQYF. The full variable domain, with the rest looked up from reference TRBV5-4 and TRBJ2-5, is ETGVTQSPTHLIKTRGQQVTLRCSSQSGHNTVSWYQQALGQGPQFIFQYYREEENGRGNFPPRFSGLQFPNYSSELNVNALELDDSALYLCASSPNLGEGETQYFGPGTRLLVL.

This chain connects TRBV7-7 to TRBJ2-5; the match to TRBD1 covers 8 bases. The CDR3 has 17 amino acids. The germline gives CDR1 SSHAT, CDR2 FNYEAQ (reference sequence). V trimming: 5 bases; J trimming: 5 bases; junction bases outside the gene matches: 16. CDR3 nucleotide sequence: TGTGCCAGCAGCCCCCAAGTCCAGGGGGCGACAATGGAGACCCAGTACTTC. Its protein product is CASSPQVQGATMETQYF.

The chain carries TRBV2 and TRBJ1-4; 10 nucleotides match TRBD1. The CDR3 is made up of 15 amino acids. With V trimmed by 3 bases and J by 8 bases, 6 bases remained unmatched. Germline-derived CDR1 and CDR2 are SNHLY and FYNNEI. The CDR3 loop is CASSDPGTGVEKLFF. In DNA, the CDR3 is TGTGCCAGCAGTGACCCCGGGACAGGGGTGGAAAAACTGTTTTTT.

This clone was recorded once. V gene TRBV6-1 combines with J gene TRBJ2-7; 7 positions match TRBD1. The germline gives CDR1 MNHNS, CDR2 SASEGT. This CDR3 is 13 amino acids long. Trimming removed 4 bases from V and 3 bases from J; junction bases left unmatched: 3. The CDR3 bases are TGTGCCAGCAGTGGGGACAGAAGCTACGAGCAGTACTTC. Amino acid sequence: CASSGDRSYEQYF.

The rearrangement links TRBV5-6 to TRBJ1-5, with a weak D call TRBD1 (6 bases). Germline V gene lookup returns CDR1 SGHDT and CDR2 YYEEEE. V lost 1 base to trimming and J lost 4 bases, with 12 bases between them. This CDR3 is built from 15 residues. For the CDR3, the DNA is TGTGCCAGCAGCTTGCTGCGGGGGGCGAATCAGCCCCAGCATTTT. This sequence encodes CASSLLRGANQPQHF.

The chain joins TRBV4-1 to TRBJ1-2; TRBD1 matches 8 bases. The CDR3 is 15 amino acids. Per germline, CDR1 MGHRA and CDR2 YSYEKL. Trimming took 3 bases from V and 5 from J; bases not matched to a gene: 8. The CDR3 spells CASSHGQGLLYGYTF. CDR3 sequence (DNA): TGCGCCAGCAGCCACGGACAGGGCTTATTGTATGGCTACACCTTC.

The V call is TRBV4-2, the J call TRBJ2-1, with 8 bases identical to TRBD2. This CDR3 is built from 15 residues. Trimming removed 3 bases from V and 8 bases from J; junction bases left unmatched: 9. Germline lookup yields CDR1 LGHNA and CDR2 YNFKEQ. CDR3 sequence (DNA): TGTGCCAGCAGCCAGACCGGGACTAGTAGCGATGAGCAGTTCTTC. It codes for CASSQTGTSSDEQFF.

This chain joins TRBV5-4 and TRBJ2-7, with TRBD1 identical over 7 bases. The germline gives CDR1 SGHNT, CDR2 YYREEE (reference sequence). The CDR3 loop spans 14 amino acids. The V gene end was trimmed by 4 bases and the J gene end by 4 bases; junction bases not matched to a gene: 8. The CDR3 loop reads CASSTRDREYEQYF. The CDR3, as DNA: TGTGCCAGCAGCACCCGGGACAGAGAATACGAGCAGTACTTC.

The chain has TRBV29-1 and TRBJ1-1; tentative D call: TRBD1 (5 bases). Germline CDR1 is SQVTM and CDR2 is ANQGSEA. Trimming pared 7 bases from V and 0 bases from J, leaving 12 bases between. The CDR3 has 13 amino acids. CDR3 sequence reads: CSGRTLMNTEAFF. CDR3 DNA: TGCAGCGGTAGGACACTTATGAACACTGAAGCTTTCTTT. The full variable domain, in which reference TRBV29-1 and TRBJ1-1 provide the parts outside the CDR3, is SAVISQKPSRDICQRGTSLTIQCQVDSQVTMMFWYRQQPGQSLTLIATANQGSEATYESGFVIDKFPISRPNLTFSTLTVSNMSPEDSSIYLCSGRTLMNTEAFFGQGTRLTVV.

The chain combines TRBV27 with TRBJ2-2; TRBD1 aligns across 8 bases. Trimming removed 7 bases from V and 6 bases from J; junction bases left unmatched: 4. Germline CDR1 is MNHEY and CDR2 is SMNVEV (reference sequence). The CDR3 has 13 residues. The CDR3 DNA is TGTGCCAGCATTGGACAGGGTTCCGGGGAGCTGTTTTTT. Protein sequence: CASIGQGSGELFF.

The chain has TRBV27 and TRBJ2-1; D is ambiguous. CDR3 length: 13 residues. CDR1 and CDR2 from the germline V gene are MNHEY and SMNVEV (reference sequence). V was shortened by 3 bases and J by 7 bases, with 10 bases between the two germline ends. The CDR3 region has the DNA TGTGCCAGCAGTTTGGGAAGCACGAATGAGCAGTTCTTC. Translated: CASSLGSTNEQFF.

V gene TRBV5-1 combines with J gene TRBJ2-1, with TRBD1 identical over 7 bases. V trimming: 4 bases; J trimming: 8 bases; junction bases outside the gene matches: 12. Germline V gene lookup returns CDR1 SGHRS and CDR2 YFSETQ. The CDR3 contains 15 residues. This chain's CDR3 is CASSPGTEATDEQFF. CDR3 in DNA: TGCGCCAGCAGCCCTGGGACAGAGGCAACGGATGAGCAGTTCTTC.

The V gene is TRBV29-1, the J gene TRBJ2-7; D is possibly TRBD2 (5 bases). CDR3 length: 13 residues. Trimming shortened V by 5 bases and J by 5 bases, and 16 bases separated the two germline ends. Germline lookup yields CDR1 SQVTM and CDR2 ANQGSEA. CDR3 sequence (DNA): TGCAGCGTTTGGACTGACCACGGAAACGAGCAGTACTTC. Amino acids: CSVWTDHGNEQYF.

V is TRBV19 and J is TRBJ2-3, with D uncertain. From germline, CDR1 is LNHDA and CDR2 SQIVND (reference sequence). V was pared by 1 base and J by 0 bases, with 8 bases between. CDR3 length: 15 amino acids. The CDR3 coding sequence is TGTGCCAGTAGTATAGGGGTAGCAAGCACAGATACGCAGTATTTT. Its protein product is CASSIGVASTDTQYF.

This rearrangement joins TRBV27 to TRBJ2-7; 8 positions match TRBD2. Trimming at V came to 6 bases and at J to 5 bases, leaving 12 bases not matched to a gene. Germline values: CDR1 MNHEY, CDR2 SMNVEV (reference sequence). The CDR3 runs 15 residues. The CDR3 spells CASSMRPGGLHEQYF. DNA for the CDR3: TGTGCCAGCAGCATGAGGCCGGGAGGGCTACACGAGCAGTACTTC.

This clone was seen a single time. The rearrangement links TRBV2 to TRBJ2-5, with D unclear. Germline assignment: CDR1 SNHLY and CDR2 FYNNEI. V was pared by 0 bases and J by 9 bases, with 14 bases between. The CDR3 is 14 residues long. Written as DNA, the CDR3 is TGTGCCAGCAGTGAAGCCATGGAAAAAGGATCCCAGTACTTC. Amino acid sequence: CASSEAMEKGSQYF. The complete variable domain, with remaining parts taken from reference TRBV2 and TRBJ2-5, reads EPEVTQTPSHQVTQMGQEVILRCVPISNHLYFYWYRQILGQKVEFLVSFYNNEISEKSEIFDDQFSVERPDGSNFTLKIRSTKLEDSAMYFCASSEAMEKGSQYFGPGTRLLVL.